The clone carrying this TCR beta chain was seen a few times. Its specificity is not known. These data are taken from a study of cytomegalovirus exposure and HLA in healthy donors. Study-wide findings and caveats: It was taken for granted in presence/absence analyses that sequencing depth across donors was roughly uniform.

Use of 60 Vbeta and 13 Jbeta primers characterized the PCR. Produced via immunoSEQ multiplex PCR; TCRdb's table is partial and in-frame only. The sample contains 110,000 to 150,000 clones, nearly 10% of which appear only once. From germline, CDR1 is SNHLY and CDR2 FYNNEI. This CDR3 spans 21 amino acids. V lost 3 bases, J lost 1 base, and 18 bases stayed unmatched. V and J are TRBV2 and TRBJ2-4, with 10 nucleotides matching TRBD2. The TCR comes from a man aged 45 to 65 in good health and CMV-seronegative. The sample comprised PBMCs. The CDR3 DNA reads TGTGCCAGCAGTGAGGTCACCTCTAGCGGGAGAATACTTGGGGCCAAAAACATTCAGTACTTC. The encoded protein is CASSEVTSSGRILGAKNIQYF. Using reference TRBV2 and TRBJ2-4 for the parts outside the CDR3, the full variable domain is EPEVTQTPSHQVTQMGQEVILRCVPISNHLYFYWYRQILGQKVEFLVSFYNNEISEKSEIFDDQFSVERPDGSNFTLKIRSTKLEDSAMYFCASSEVTSSGRILGAKNIQYFGAGTRLSVL.